The 15 T cell receptor beta chains listed next were all sequenced from one sample in a study of blood T cell repertoires in COVID-19. The protocol was immunoSEQ multiplex PCR, while the TCRdb copy is restricted to in-frame clones and leaves out a portion. In the table there are fewer than 250,000 clones, around 83% of which are singletons. Material for sequencing was peripheral blood. The receptors originated from a woman aged 45-65 years with acute or convalescent COVID-19.

The chain is built from TRBV24-1 and TRBJ2-1, with 7 bases aligning to TRBD1. Germline assignment: CDR1 KGHDR and CDR2 SFDVKD. J was trimmed by 7 bases and V by 9 bases; bases with no gene match: 8. The CDR3 sequence is 13 residues long. The CDR3, as DNA: TGTGCCACCGGGGAAGGGGGCGGGAATGAGCAGTTCTTC. It codes for CATGEGGGNEQFF.

This rearrangement joins TRBV12-3 or TRBV12-4 to TRBJ1-3; perhaps TRBD1 as D (5 bases). The CDR3 extends over 13 amino acids. Trimming took 7 bases from V and 4 from J, leaving 11 bases between them. CDR3 sequence: CASTLPGGNTIYF. The DNA for the CDR3 is TGTGCCAGCACCCTCCCAGGGGGAAACACCATATATTTT.

The V call is TRBV19, the J call TRBJ2-6; D is ambiguous. This CDR3 spans 17 amino acids. The V gene's germline CDR1 is LNHDA and CDR2 SQIVND (reference sequence). V was cut by 7 bases and J by 1 base, with 17 bases left in between. The CDR3 sequence: CASKTHPFGSGANVLTF. CDR3 sequence (DNA): TGTGCCAGTAAAACCCACCCTTTCGGGTCTGGGGCCAACGTCCTGACTTTC. Looking up the rest from reference TRBV19 and TRBJ2-6 gives the full variable domain: DGGITQSPKYLFRKEGQNVTLSCEQNLNHDAMYWYRQDPGQGLRLIYYSQIVNDFQKGDIAEGYSVSREKKESFPLTVTSAQKNPTAFYLCASKTHPFGSGANVLTFGAGSRLTVL.

The chain employs TRBV27 and TRBJ2-1; possible D gene TRBD2, 6 bases. There are 18 residues in the CDR3. V was cut by 2 bases and J by 12 bases, with 29 bases left in between. Germline loops: CDR1 MNHEY, CDR2 SMNVEV (reference sequence). CDR3 loop: CASSLRVTRDWIQKGQFF. The CDR3 DNA reads TGTGCCAGCAGTTTAAGGGTGACCCGGGACTGGATACAAAAAGGGCAGTTCTTC.

V gene TRBV19 combines with J gene TRBJ2-3, with D unclear. CDR1 is LNHDA, CDR2 SQIVND, per germline (reference sequence). V was clipped by 3 bases and J by 0 bases, with 7 bases between them. This CDR3 has 14 amino acids. In DNA form, the CDR3 reads TGTGCCAGTAGTATCATGACTAGCACAGATACGCAGTATTTT. The encoded protein is CASSIMTSTDTQYF.

V usage is TRBV6-1 and J usage is TRBJ2-7, with 9 bases aligning to TRBD1. V was pared by 2 bases and J by 3 bases, with 8 bases of the junction left unmatched. Germline V CDR1 and CDR2: MNHNS, SASEGT. The length of the CDR3 is 16 residues. CDR3 loop: CASSEKTGTGFYEQYF. The CDR3 DNA reads TGTGCCAGCAGTGAAAAAACAGGGACAGGGTTCTACGAGCAGTACTTC.

This sequence joins TRBV7-9 and TRBJ1-2; 7 bases are shared with TRBD1. V was pared by 1 base and J by 8 bases, with 10 bases of the junction left unmatched. Germline V CDR1 and CDR2: SEHNR, FQNEAQ (reference sequence). This CDR3 region has 15 residues. The CDR3 reads CASSLVSGGTDGYTF. CDR3 sequence (DNA): TGTGCCAGCAGCTTAGTCTCAGGGGGGACGGACGGCTACACCTTC.

The CDR3 is CASTPGNRQGNYGYTF. As DNA, the CDR3 is TGTGCCAGTACCCCGGGTAATCGACAGGGGAACTATGGCTACACCTTC. V usage is TRBV19 and J usage is TRBJ1-2; 8 bases are a match to TRBD1. This CDR3 spans 16 amino acids. V lost 7 bases to trimming and J lost 2 bases; unmatched junction nucleotides: 12. Germline CDR1 is LNHDA and CDR2 is SQIVND (reference sequence).

The chain carries TRBV5-1 and TRBJ2-7; TRBD1 aligns across 7 bases. The CDR3 is 12 amino acids. The V segment lost 2 bases and the J segment 6 bases; nucleotides outside the gene matches: 2. Per germline, CDR1 SGHRS and CDR2 YFSETQ. The CDR3 is CASSLYRGEQYF. The CDR3, as DNA: TGCGCCAGCAGCTTATACAGGGGCGAGCAGTACTTC.

The chain carries TRBV2 and TRBJ1-2, with 7 nucleotides matching TRBD1. Germline assignment: CDR1 SNHLY and CDR2 FYNNEI. Trimming at V came to 8 bases and at J to 6 bases, leaving 9 bases not matched to a gene. The CDR3 is 13 amino acids. The CDR3 nucleotides read TGTGCCAGCGCCGAAGGACAGGACCATGGCTACACCTTC. The encoded protein is CASAEGQDHGYTF.

This chain uses TRBV11-3 with TRBJ2-7; 8 nucleotides match TRBD2. The germline V gene has CDR1 SGHNT and CDR2 YENEEA. The CDR3 has 14 residues. Germline trimming cut 3 bases from V and 7 bases from J; bases unmatched to any gene: 8. In nucleotides, the CDR3 is TGTGCCAGCAGCTTTAAAGCGGGAGTGGGGGAGCAGTACTTC. Translated: CASSFKAGVGEQYF.

The CDR3 loop is CASSGWSEGTSTDTQYF. CDR3 nucleotide sequence: TGTGCCAGCAGTGGGTGGTCGGAGGGGACCAGCACAGATACGCAGTATTTT. The V and J genes are TRBV6-1 and TRBJ2-3, with D possibly matching TRBD2 (6 bases). CDR1 and CDR2 from the germline V gene are MNHNS and SASEGT. The CDR3 has 17 residues. The V end lost 4 bases, the J end lost 0 bases, and 17 bases lay between the germline ends.

CDR3 bases: TGCGCCAGCAGCTTGAGGGTAACTAGCGGGAGTCTCACCGGGGAGCTGTTTTTT. Translated, it gives CASSLRVTSGSLTGELFF. The rearrangement uses TRBV5-1 and TRBJ2-2, with 11 positions matching TRBD2. V lost 1 base to trimming and J lost 4 bases; unmatched junction nucleotides: 9. CDR1 is SGHRS, CDR2 YFSETQ, per germline. The CDR3 has 18 residues.

Only one count was recorded for this clone. The chain recombines TRBV19 with TRBJ2-7; 8 nucleotides agree with TRBD2. The junction had 5 bases not matched to a gene; V was cut back by 1 base and J by 9 bases. Germline V gene data show CDR1 as LNHDA and CDR2 as SQIVND (reference sequence). This CDR3 contains 13 residues. The CDR3 region is CASSIAGTSTQYF. CDR3 bases: TGTGCCAGTAGTATAGCCGGGACTAGTACGCAGTACTTC.

V is TRBV29-1 and J is TRBJ2-5; 7 bases agree with TRBD1. This CDR3 is built from 12 residues. CDR1 and CDR2 from the germline V gene are SQVTM and ANQGSEA. V shed 8 bases and J 4 bases; nucleotides not matched to a gene: 7. The CDR3 nucleotides are TGCAGCCTCGGACAGGCTGGAGAGACCCAGTACTTC. Its translation is CSLGQAGETQYF.